This TCR beta chain came from a study of shared clonotypes between healthy human individuals. Germline CDR1 reads GTSNPN; CDR2 reads SVGIG (reference sequence). J was trimmed by 0 bases and V by 0 bases; bases with no gene match: 11. The CDR3 is 19 amino acids. Libraries were prepared by immunoSEQ multiplex PCR; TCRdb keeps only in-frame clonotypes and omits some of them. The table records around 1,900,000 clones, around 93% of them present only once. Terminally differentiated effector memory CD45RA+ cells were excluded from the naive CD8 cells, which were CD45RO-negative and positively selected for CCR7.

This TCR was recovered from a man in his late teens or twenties in good health. Some clones in this sample may be carry-over from other donors' samples. The genes are TRBV30 and TRBJ2-6, with 7 bases lining up with TRBD1. What was sequenced was naive CD8+ T cells from PBMCs. CDR3 amino acids: CAWSVQGTAGYSGANVLTF. The CDR3 nucleotides read TGTGCCTGGAGTGTACAAGGGACAGCTGGCTACTCTGGGGCCAACGTCCTGACTTTC.